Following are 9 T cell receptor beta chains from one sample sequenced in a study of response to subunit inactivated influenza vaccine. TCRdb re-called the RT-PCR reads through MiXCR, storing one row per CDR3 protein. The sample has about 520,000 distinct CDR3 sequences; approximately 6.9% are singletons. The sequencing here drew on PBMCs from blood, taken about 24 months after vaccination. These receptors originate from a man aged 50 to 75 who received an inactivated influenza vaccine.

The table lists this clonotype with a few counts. The CDR3 region has the DNA TGTGCCAGCAACAGGGACAGGGCGGGCGAGCAGTACTTC. It is translated as CASNRDRAGEQYF. The gene calls are TRBV12-3 or TRBV12-4 and TRBJ2-7, with 9 bases fitting TRBD1. The CDR3 is made up of 13 amino acids. The ends lost 7 bases at V and 6 bases at J; junction bases unmatched: 7.

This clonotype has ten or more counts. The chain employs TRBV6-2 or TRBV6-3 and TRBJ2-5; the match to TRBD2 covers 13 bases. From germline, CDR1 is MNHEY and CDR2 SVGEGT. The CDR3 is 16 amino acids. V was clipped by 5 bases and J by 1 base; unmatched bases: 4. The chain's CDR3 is CASSQTSGRAQETQYF. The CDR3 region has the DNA TGTGCCAGCAGTCAAACTAGCGGGAGGGCCCAAGAGACCCAGTACTTC.

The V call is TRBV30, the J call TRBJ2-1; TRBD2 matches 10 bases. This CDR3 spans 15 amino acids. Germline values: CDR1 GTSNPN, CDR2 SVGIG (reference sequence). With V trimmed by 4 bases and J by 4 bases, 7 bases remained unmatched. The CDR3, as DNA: TGTGCCTGGAATCGGGCTAGCGGGGGTTACAATGAGCAGTTCTTC. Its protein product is CAWNRASGGYNEQFF. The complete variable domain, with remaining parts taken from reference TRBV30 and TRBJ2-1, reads SQTIHQWPATLVQPVGSPLSLECTVEGTSNPNLYWYRQAAGRGLQLLFYSVGIGQISSEVPQNLSASRPQDRQFILSSKKLLLSDSGFYLCAWNRASGGYNEQFFGPGTRLTVL.

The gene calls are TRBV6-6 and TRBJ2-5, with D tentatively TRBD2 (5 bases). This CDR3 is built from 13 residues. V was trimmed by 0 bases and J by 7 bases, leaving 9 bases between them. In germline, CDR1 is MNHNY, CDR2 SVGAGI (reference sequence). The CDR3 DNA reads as TGTGCCAGCAGTTACTCGAGGGATGGGACCCAGTACTTC. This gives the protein CASSYSRDGTQYF.

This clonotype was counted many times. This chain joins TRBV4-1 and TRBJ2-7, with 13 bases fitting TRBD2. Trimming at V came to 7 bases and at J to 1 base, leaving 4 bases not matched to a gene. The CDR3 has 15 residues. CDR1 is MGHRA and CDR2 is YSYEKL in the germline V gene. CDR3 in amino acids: CASTPGLAGSYEQYF. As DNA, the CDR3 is TGCGCCAGCACCCCGGGACTAGCGGGGTCCTACGAGCAGTACTTC.

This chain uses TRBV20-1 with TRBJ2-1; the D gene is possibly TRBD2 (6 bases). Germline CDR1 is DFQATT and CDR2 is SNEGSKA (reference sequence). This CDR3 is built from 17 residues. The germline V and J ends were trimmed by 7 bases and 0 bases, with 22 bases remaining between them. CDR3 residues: CSGRPLRDSNSYNEQFF. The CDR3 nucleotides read TGCAGTGGCAGACCTCTACGGGACTCTAACTCCTACAATGAGCAGTTCTTC.

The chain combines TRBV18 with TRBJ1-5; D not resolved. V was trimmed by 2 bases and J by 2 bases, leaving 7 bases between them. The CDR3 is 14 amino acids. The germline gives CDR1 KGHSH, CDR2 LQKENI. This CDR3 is CASSPGIGNQPQHF. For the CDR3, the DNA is TGTGCCAGCTCACCAGGGATCGGCAATCAGCCCCAGCATTTT.

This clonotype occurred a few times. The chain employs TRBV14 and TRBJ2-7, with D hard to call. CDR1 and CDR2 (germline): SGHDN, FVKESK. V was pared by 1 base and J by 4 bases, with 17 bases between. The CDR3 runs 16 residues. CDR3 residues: CASSQGIRRGFYEQYF. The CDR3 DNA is TGTGCCAGCAGCCAAGGGATACGACGTGGATTTTACGAGCAGTACTTC.

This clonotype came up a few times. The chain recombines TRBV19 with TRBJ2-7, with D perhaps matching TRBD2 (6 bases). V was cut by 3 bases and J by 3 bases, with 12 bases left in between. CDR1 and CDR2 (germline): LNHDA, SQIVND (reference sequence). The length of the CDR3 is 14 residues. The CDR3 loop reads CASSMLHGSYEQYF. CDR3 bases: TGTGCCAGTAGTATGCTACACGGGAGCTACGAGCAGTACTTC.